This T cell receptor beta chain was obtained from a study of cytomegalovirus exposure and HLA in healthy donors. The study, taken as a whole, reports: Later analysis identified several of the most significant clusters that appeared linked to common viral pathogens. Later analysis showed most CMV-associated TCR beta chains appearing HLA-restricted. Presence/absence analyses rested on an assumption that sequencing depth was roughly uniform across donors.

60 Vbeta and 13 Jbeta primers were used in PCR. The data were produced by immunoSEQ multiplex PCR, yet TCRdb's version contains in-frame clones alone and is incomplete. This table has 95,000 to 150,000 clones, around three quarters appearing once. This clone was recorded once. No antigen is known for it. This TCR came from a human donor in good health. The specimen was PBMCs.

CDR3 nucleotides: TGTGCCAGCAGTGGTACAGGGGGATACGGCTACACCTTC. It is translated as CASSGTGGYGYTF. V usage is TRBV6-4 and J usage is TRBJ1-2, with 8 positions matching TRBD1. Unmatched junction bases numbered 6, after V lost 4 bases and J lost 8 bases. CDR3 length: 13 residues. The germline V gene encodes CDR1 MRHNA and CDR2 SNTAGT.